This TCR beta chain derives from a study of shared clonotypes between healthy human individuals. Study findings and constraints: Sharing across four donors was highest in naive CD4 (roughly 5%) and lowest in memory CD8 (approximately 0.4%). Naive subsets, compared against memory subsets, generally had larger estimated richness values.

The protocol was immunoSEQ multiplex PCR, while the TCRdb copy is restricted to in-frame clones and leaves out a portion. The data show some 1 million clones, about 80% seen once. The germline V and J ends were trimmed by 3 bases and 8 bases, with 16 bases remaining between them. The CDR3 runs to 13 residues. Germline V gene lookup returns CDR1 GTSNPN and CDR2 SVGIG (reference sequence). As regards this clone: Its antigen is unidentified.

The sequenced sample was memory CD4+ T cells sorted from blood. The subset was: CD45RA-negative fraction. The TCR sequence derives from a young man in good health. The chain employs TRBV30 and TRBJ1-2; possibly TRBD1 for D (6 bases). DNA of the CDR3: TGTGCCTGGAGCCACACAGGGACGGAAGGCTACACCTTC. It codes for CAWSHTGTEGYTF.